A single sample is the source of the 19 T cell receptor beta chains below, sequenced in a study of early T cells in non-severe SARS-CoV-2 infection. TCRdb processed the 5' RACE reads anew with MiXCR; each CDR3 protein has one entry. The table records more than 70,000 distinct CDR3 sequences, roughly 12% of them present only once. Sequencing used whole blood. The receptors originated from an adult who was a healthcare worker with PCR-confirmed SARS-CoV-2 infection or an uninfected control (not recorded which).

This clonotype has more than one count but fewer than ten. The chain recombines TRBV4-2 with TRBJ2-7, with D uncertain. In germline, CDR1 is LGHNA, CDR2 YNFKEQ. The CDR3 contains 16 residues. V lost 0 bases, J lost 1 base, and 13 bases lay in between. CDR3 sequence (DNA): TGTGCCAGCAGCCAAGATCGGCTACGCACTTCCTACGAGCAGTACTTC. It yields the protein CASSQDRLRTSYEQYF.

The CDR3, as DNA: TGTGCCAGCAGTTTAAGGACGGGGGCTAGCAATCAGCCCCAGCATTTT. This translates into CASSLRTGASNQPQHF. The chain combines TRBV12-3 or TRBV12-4 with TRBJ1-5; D perhaps matches TRBD1 (6 bases). With 2 bases removed from V and 0 bases from J, the gap between germline ends came to 11 bases. The CDR3 is 16 residues long.

The CDR3 is CATSGRQNTGELFF. The DNA of the CDR3 is TGTGCCACCAGTGGACGGCAAAACACCGGGGAGCTGTTTTTT. This chain connects TRBV24-1 to TRBJ2-2, with D hard to call. Trimming left V 5 bases short and J 2 bases short, with 8 bases between. The CDR3 is made up of 14 amino acids. Germline lookup yields CDR1 KGHDR and CDR2 SFDVKD.

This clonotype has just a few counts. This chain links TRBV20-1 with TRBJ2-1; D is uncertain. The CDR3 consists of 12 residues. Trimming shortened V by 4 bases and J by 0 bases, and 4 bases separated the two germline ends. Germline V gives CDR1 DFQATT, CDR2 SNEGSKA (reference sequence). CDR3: CSATVSYNEQFF. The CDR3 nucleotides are TGCAGTGCTACAGTCTCCTACAATGAGCAGTTCTTC.

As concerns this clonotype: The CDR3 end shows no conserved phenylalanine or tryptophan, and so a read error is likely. The CDR3 region is CASSRDRSTDTQYL. The CDR3 nucleotides read TGTGCCAGCAGCCGGGACAGGTCCACAGATACGCAGTATTTG. The rearrangement joins TRBV11-2 to TRBJ2-3; the match to TRBD1 covers 8 bases. The CDR3 loop spans 14 amino acids. Trimming took 5 bases from V and 2 from J; bases not matched to a gene: 3. CDR1 is SGHAT, CDR2 FQNNGV, per germline.

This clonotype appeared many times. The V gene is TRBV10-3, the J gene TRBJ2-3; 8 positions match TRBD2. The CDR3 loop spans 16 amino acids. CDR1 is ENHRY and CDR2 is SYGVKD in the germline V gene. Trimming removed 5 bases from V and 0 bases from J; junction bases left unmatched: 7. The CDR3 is CAISPLAVTSTDTQYF. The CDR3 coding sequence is TGTGCCATCAGTCCACTAGCGGTAACTAGCACAGATACGCAGTATTTT.

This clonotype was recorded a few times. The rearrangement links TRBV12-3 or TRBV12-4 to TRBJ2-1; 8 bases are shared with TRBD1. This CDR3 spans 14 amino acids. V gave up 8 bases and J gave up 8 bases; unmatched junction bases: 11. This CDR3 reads CASGSSDRVDEQFF. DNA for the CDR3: TGTGCCAGCGGATCCTCGGACAGGGTCGATGAGCAGTTCTTC.

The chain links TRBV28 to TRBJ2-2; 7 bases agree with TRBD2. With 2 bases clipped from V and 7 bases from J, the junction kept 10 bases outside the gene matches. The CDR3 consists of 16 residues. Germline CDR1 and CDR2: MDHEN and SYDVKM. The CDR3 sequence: CASSLASGAWGGELFF. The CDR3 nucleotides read TGTGCCAGCAGTTTAGCAAGCGGGGCCTGGGGCGGGGAGCTGTTTTTT.

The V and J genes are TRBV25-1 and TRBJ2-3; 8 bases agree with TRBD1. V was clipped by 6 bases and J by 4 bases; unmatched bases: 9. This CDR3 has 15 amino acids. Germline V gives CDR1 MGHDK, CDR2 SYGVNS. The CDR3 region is CASRTDLDRADTQYF. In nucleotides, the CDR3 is TGTGCCAGCAGGACGGATCTGGACAGGGCAGATACGCAGTATTTT. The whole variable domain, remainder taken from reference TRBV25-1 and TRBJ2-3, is EADIYQTPRYLVIGTGKKITLECSQTMGHDKMYWYQQDPGMELHLIHYSYGVNSTEKGDLSSESTVSRIRTEHFPLTLESARPSHTSQYLCASRTDLDRADTQYFGPGTRLTVL.

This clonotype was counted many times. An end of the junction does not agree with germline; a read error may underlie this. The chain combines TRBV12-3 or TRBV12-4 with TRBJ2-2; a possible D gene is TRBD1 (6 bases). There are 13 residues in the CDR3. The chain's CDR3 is CASSLGGTGELFF. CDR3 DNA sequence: TGTGCCAGCAGCTTAGGGGGTACCGGGGAGCTGTTTTTT.

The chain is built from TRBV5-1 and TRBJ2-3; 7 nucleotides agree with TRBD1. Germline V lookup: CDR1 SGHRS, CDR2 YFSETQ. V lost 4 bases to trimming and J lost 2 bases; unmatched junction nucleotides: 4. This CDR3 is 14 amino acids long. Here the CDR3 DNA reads TGCGCCAGCAGCAAGGGACAGCCCACAGATACGCAGTATTTT. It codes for CASSKGQPTDTQYF.

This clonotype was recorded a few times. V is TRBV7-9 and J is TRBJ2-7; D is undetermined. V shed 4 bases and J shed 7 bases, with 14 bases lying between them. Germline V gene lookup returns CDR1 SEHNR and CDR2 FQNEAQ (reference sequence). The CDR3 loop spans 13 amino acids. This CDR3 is CASSSTPLREQYF. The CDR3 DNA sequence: TGTGCCAGCAGCTCGACCCCTCTTAGAGAGCAGTACTTC.

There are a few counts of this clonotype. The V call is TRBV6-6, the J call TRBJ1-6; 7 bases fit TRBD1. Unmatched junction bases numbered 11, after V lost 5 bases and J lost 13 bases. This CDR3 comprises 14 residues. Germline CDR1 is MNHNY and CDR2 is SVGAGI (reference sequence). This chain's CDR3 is CASSPSATGRPLHF. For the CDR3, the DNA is TGTGCCAGCAGTCCCTCCGCGACAGGGAGGCCCCTCCACTTT.

As DNA, the CDR3 is TGTGCCAGCACCGAACAGGGGGGCTACACCTTC. Its protein is CASTEQGGYTF. The V and J genes are TRBV21-1 and TRBJ1-2; TRBD1, the D gene given by the table, was not confirmed from the DNA. TRBV21-1 is shown as a pseudogene. The CDR3 totals 11 residues.

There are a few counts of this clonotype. In DNA, the CDR3 is TGCGCCAGCAGCTTAGGGCTAGCGGGGGACGAGACCCAGTACTTC. Protein product: CASSLGLAGDETQYF. The gene calls are TRBV5-1 and TRBJ2-5; 10 bases are shared with TRBD2. The CDR3 covers 15 residues. V lost 2 bases and J lost 5; bases outside the gene matches: 6. The V gene's germline CDR1 is SGHRS and CDR2 YFSETQ.

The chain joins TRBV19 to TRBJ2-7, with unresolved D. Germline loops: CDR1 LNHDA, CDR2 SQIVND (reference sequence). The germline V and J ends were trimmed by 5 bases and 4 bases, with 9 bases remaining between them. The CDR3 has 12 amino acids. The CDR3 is CASSDRGYEQYF. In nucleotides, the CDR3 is TGTGCCAGTAGTGATAGAGGATACGAGCAGTACTTC.

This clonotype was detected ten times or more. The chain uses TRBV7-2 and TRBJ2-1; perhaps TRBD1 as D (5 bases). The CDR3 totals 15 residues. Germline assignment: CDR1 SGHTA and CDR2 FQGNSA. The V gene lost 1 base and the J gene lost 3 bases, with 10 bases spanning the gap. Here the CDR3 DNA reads TGTGCCAGCAGCTTAGGAGCAGGGAACTACAATGAGCAGTTCTTC. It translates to CASSLGAGNYNEQFF.

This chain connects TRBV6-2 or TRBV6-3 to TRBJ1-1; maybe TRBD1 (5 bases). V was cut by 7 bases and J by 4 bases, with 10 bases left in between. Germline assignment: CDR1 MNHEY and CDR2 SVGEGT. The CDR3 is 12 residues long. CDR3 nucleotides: TGTGCCAGCAAAACAAGGGGCACTGAAGCTTTCTTT. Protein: CASKTRGTEAFF.

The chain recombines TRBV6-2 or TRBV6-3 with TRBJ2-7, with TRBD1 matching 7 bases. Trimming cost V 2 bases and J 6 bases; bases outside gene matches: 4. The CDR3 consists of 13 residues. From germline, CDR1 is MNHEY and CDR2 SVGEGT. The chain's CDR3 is CASSYPTGSEQYF. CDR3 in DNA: TGTGCCAGCAGTTACCCGACAGGGAGCGAGCAGTACTTC.